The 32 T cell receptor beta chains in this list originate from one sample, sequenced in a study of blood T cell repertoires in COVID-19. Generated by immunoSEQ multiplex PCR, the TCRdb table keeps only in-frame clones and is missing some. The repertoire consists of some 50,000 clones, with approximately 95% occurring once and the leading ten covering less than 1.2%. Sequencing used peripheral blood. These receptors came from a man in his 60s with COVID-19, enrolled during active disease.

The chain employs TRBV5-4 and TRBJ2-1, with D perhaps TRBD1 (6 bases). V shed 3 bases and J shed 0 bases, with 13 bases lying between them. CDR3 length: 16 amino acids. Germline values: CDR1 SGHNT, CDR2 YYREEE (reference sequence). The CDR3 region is CASSSSTGSSYNEQFF. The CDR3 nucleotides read TGTGCCAGCAGCTCTTCGACAGGAAGCTCCTACAATGAGCAGTTCTTC.

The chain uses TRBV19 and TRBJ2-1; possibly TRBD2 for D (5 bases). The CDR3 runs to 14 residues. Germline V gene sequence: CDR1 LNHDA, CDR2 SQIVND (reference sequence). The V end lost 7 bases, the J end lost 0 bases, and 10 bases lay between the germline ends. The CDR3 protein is CASNPGSSYNEQFF. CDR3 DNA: TGTGCCAGTAACCCGGGGTCCTCCTACAATGAGCAGTTCTTC. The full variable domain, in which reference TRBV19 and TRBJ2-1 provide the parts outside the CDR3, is DGGITQSPKYLFRKEGQNVTLSCEQNLNHDAMYWYRQDPGQGLRLIYYSQIVNDFQKGDIAEGYSVSREKKESFPLTVTSAQKNPTAFYLCASNPGSSYNEQFFGPGTRLTVL.

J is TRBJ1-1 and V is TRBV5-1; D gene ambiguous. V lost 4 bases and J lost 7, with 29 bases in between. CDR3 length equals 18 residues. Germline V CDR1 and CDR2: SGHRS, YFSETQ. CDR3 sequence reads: CASSAGGVGGPQHREAFF. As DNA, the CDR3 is TGCGCCAGCAGCGCTGGAGGTGTGGGTGGCCCTCAACACCGTGAAGCTTTCTTT.

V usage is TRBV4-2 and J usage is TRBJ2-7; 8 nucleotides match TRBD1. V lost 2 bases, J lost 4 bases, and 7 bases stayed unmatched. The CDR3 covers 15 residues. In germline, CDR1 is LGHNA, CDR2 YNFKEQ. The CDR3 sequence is CASSQRQGRSYEQYF. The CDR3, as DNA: TGTGCCAGCAGCCAACGACAGGGGCGGAGTTACGAGCAGTACTTC.

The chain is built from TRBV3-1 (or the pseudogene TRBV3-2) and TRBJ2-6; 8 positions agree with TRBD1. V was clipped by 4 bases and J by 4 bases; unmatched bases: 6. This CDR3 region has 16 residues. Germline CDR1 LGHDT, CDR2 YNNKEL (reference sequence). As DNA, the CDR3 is TGTGCCAGCAGCCCGACGACAGGGGCGGGGGCCAACGTCCTGACTTTC. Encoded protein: CASSPTTGAGANVLTF.

The CDR3 here is CASSLGRGDTEAFF. DNA for the CDR3: TGTGCCAGCAGCTTAGGCAGGGGGGACACTGAAGCTTTCTTT. The gene calls are TRBV7-3 and TRBJ1-1, with 7 bases aligning to TRBD1. The CDR3 sequence is 14 residues long. Germline CDR1 reads SGHTA; CDR2 reads FQGTGA. V was clipped by 2 bases and J by 3 bases; unmatched bases: 3.

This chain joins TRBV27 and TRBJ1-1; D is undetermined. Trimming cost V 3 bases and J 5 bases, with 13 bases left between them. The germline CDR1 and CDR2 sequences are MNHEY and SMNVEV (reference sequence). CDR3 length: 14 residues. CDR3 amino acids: CASSLEGLRTEAFF. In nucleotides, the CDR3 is TGTGCCAGCAGTTTGGAGGGCTTGAGAACTGAAGCTTTCTTT.

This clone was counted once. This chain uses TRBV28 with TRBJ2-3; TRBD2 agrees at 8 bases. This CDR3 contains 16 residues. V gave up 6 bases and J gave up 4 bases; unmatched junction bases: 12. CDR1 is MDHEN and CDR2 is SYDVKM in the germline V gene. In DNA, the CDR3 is TGTGCCAGCAGCCCATCAGGCGGGGGGCACCCAGATACGCAGTATTTT. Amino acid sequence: CASSPSGGGHPDTQYF.

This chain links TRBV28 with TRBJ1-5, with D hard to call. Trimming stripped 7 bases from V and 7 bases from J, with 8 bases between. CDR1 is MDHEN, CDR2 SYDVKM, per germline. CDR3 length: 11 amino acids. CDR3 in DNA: TGTGCCAGCAATAGCGGGCAGCCCCAGCATTTT. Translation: CASNSGQPQHF.

CDR3 in DNA: TGTGCCAGCAGCCCCAGGGGGCGGGCGCAGCCCCAGCATTTT. This gives the protein CASSPRGRAQPQHF. The V gene is TRBV5-6, the J gene TRBJ1-5; 8 nucleotides align to TRBD1. Trimming removed 4 bases from V and 7 bases from J; junction bases left unmatched: 7. Per the germline V gene, CDR1 is SGHDT and CDR2 is YYEEEE. This CDR3 has 14 amino acids.

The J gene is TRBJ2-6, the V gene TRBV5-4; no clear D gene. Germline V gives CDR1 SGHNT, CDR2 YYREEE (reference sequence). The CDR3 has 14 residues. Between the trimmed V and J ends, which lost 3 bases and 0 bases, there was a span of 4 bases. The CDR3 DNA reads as TGTGCCAGCAGCTCGAGCTCTGGGGCCAACGTCCTGACTTTC. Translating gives CASSSSSGANVLTF.

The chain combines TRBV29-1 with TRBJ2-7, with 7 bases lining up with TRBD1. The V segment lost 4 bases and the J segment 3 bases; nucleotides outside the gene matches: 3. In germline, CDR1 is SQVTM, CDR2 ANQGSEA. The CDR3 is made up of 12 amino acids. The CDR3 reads CSVVAGGYEQYF. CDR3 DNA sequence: TGCAGCGTTGTAGCAGGGGGCTACGAGCAGTACTTC.

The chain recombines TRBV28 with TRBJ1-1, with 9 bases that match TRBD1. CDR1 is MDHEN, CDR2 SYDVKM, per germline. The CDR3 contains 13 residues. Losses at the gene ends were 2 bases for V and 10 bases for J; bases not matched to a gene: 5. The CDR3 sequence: CASSLRGQGRAFF. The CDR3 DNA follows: TGTGCCAGCAGTTTACGCGGACAGGGGCGAGCTTTCTTT.

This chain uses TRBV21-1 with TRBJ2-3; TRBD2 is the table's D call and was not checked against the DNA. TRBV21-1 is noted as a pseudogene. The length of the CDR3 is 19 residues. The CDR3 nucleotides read TGTGCCAGCAGCAAAAGGCTAGCGCGACGTAAACCTAGCACAGATACGCAGTATTTT. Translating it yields CASSKRLARRKPSTDTQYF.

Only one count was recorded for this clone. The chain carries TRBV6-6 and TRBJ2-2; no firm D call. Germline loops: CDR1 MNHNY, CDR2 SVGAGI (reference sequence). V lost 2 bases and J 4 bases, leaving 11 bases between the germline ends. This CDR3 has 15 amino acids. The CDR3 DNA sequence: TGTGCCAGCAGTTACGGTGCTAGTCCCACCGGGGAGCTGTTTTTT. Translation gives CASSYGASPTGELFF.

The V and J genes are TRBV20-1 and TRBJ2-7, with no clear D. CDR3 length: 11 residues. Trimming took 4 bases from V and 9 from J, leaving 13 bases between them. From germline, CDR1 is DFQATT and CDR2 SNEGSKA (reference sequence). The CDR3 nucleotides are TGCAGTGCTATCCTCGGTTCTGGGCAGTACTTC. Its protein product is CSAILGSGQYF.

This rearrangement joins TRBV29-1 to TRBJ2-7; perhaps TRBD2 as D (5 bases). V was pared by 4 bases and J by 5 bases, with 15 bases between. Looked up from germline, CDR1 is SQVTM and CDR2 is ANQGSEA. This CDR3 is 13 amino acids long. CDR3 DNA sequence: TGCAGCGTTGTTGGTCGGCTGCGGGACGAGCAGTACTTC. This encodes CSVVGRLRDEQYF.

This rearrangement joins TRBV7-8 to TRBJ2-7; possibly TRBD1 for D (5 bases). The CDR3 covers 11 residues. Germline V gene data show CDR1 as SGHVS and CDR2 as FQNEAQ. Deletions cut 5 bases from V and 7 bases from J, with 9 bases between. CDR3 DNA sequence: TGTGCCAGCAGCCCCCGGACAGAGCAGTACTTC. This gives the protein CASSPRTEQYF.

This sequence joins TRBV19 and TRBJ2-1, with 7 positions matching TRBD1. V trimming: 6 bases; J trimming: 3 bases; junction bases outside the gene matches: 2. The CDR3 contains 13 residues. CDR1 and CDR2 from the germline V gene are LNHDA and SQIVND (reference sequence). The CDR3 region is CASRAGGYNEQFF. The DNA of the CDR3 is TGTGCCAGTAGAGCAGGGGGCTACAATGAGCAGTTCTTC.

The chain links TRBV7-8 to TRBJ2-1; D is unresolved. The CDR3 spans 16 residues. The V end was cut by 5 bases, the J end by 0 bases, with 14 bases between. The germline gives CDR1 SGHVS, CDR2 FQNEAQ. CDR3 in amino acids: CASSPRVGSSYNEQFF. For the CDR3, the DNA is TGTGCCAGCAGCCCCCGTGTGGGCAGCTCCTACAATGAGCAGTTCTTC.

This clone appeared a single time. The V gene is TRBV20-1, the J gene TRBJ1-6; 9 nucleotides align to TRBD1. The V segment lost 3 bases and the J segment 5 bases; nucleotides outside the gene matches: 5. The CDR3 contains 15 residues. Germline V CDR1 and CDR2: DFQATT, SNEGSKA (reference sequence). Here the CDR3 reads CSASRDRVDNSPLHF. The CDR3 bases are TGCAGTGCTAGTCGGGACAGGGTAGATAATTCACCCCTCCACTTT.

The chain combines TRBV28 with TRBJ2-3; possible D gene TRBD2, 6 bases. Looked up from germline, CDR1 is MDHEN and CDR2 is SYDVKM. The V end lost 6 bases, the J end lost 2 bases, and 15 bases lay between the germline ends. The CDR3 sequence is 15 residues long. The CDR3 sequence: CASSARDWNTDTQYF. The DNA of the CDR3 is TGTGCCAGCAGCGCCCGGGACTGGAACACAGATACGCAGTATTTT.

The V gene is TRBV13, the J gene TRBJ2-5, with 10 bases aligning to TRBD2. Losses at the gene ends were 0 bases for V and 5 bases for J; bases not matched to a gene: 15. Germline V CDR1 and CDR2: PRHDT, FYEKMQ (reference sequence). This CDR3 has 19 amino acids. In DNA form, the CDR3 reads TGTGCCAGCAGCTTAGGCCTAAGATTGCCTAGCGGGAGTCCGGAGACCCAGTACTTC. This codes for CASSLGLRLPSGSPETQYF.

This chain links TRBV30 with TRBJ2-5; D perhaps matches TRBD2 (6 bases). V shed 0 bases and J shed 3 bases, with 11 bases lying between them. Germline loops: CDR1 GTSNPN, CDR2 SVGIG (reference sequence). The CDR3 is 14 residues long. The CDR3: CAWSVGGVEETQYF. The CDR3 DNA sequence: TGTGCCTGGAGTGTCGGGGGAGTCGAAGAGACCCAGTACTTC.

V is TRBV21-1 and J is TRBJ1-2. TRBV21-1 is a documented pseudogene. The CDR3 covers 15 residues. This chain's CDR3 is CASSKISSDSLGYTF. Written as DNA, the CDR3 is TGTGCCAGCAGCAAAATCTCTTCAGACTCCCTAGGCTACACCTTC.

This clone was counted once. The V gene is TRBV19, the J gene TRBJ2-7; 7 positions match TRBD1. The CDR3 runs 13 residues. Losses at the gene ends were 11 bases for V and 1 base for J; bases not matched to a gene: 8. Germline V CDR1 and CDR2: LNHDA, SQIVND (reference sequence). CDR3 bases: TGTGCCGGTTCCAGGACAGGATCCTACGAGCAGTACTTC. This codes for CAGSRTGSYEQYF. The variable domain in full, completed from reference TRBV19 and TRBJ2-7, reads DGGITQSPKYLFRKEGQNVTLSCEQNLNHDAMYWYRQDPGQGLRLIYYSQIVNDFQKGDIAEGYSVSREKKESFPLTVTSAQKNPTAFYLCAGSRTGSYEQYFGPGTRLTVT.

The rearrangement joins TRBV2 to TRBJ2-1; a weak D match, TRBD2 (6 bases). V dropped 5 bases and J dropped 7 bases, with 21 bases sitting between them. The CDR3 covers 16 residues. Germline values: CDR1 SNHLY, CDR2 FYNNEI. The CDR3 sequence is CASSPYRALEGNEQFF. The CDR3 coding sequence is TGTGCCAGCAGTCCGTACCGGGCCCTGGAGGGGAATGAGCAGTTCTTC.

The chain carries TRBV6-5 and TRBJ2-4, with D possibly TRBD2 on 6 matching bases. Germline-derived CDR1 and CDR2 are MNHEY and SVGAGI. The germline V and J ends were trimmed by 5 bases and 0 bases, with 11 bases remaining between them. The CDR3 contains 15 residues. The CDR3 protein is CASSPSDIAKNIQYF. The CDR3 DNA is TGTGCCAGCAGTCCTAGCGATATAGCCAAAAACATTCAGTACTTC.

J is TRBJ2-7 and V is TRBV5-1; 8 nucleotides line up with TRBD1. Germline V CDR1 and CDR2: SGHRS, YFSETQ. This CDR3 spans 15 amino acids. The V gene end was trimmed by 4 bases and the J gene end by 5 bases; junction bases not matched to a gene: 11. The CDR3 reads CASSPQPSTGDEQYF. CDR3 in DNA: TGCGCCAGCAGCCCCCAACCTTCGACAGGGGACGAGCAGTACTTC.

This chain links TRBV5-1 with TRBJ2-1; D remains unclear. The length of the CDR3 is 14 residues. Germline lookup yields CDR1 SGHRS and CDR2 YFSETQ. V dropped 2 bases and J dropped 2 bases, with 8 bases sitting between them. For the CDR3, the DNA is TGCGCCAGCAGCTTATCAGTAACCTACAATGAGCAGTTCTTC. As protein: CASSLSVTYNEQFF.

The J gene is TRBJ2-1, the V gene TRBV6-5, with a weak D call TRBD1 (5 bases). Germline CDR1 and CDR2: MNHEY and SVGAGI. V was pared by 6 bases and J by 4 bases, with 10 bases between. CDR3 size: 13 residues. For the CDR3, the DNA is TGTGCCAGCAGGCAGGGTTCTTACAATGAGCAGTTCTTC. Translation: CASRQGSYNEQFF.

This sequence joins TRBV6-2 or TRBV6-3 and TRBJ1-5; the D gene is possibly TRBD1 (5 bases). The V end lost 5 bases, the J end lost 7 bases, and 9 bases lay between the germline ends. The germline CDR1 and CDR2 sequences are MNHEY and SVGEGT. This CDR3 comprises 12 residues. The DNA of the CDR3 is TGTGCCAGCAGTAGGGGTGGCCAGCCCCAGCATTTT. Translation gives CASSRGGQPQHF.